This T cell receptor beta chain appears in the sequencing data of a study of Ad26.COV2.S vaccination and SARS-CoV-2 variants. The overall study: Intramuscular Ad26.COV2.S at 5x10^10 or 1x10^11 viral particles.

Treatment: roughly 18 received Ad26.COV2.S at low or high dose, single or two shots; five or six received placebo; per-sample allocation not given. Repertoires come from day 63 after the first vaccine or placebo injection. Germline V CDR1 and CDR2: MDHEN, SYDVKM. V gave up 1 base and J gave up 0 bases, with 10 bases separating them. The CDR3 length is 16 residues. The data were produced by immunoSEQ multiplex PCR, yet TCRdb's version contains in-frame clones alone and is incomplete. The table has some 250,000 clones, roughly 88% seen once. The chain recombines TRBV28 with TRBJ2-4; a possible D gene is TRBD1 (6 bases). The sequence derives from a person aged 18 to 59 who received the Ad26.COV2.S COVID-19 vaccine or a placebo. Material: peripheral blood, obtained in a trial of Ad26.COV2.S vaccine versus placebo. Here the CDR3 DNA reads TGTGCCAGCAGTTTATCAAACAGGGTAGCCAAAAACATTCAGTACTTC. Translated: CASSLSNRVAKNIQYF.